Presented here are 20 T cell receptor beta chains from one specimen sequenced in a study of cytomegalovirus exposure and HLA in healthy donors (dated by TCRdb to the late 2010s). Libraries were built with the immunoSEQ multiplex PCR assay. For the multiplex PCR, a mixture combining 60 forward primers for TCR Vbeta segments and 13 reverse primers for TCR Jbeta segments was used. This is the immuneACCESS table as TCRdb keeps it, with only in-frame sequences that have V and J called. A part of the clones is gone; compared with another copy, unresolved V genes explain less than half, and the rest is unexplained. The sample table shows 100,000 to 150,000 clones, and about 83% are seen once. The ten largest clones represent around 3.5% of the sample. The sequencing input was PBMCs. The receptors here all came from a woman between 40 and 55 years old in good health and CMV-seropositive.

The chain carries TRBV7-2 and TRBJ2-3, with TRBD1 identical over 8 bases. J gave up 6 bases and V 5 bases, and 7 bases lay outside the gene matches. Germline assignment: CDR1 SGHTA and CDR2 FQGNSA. The CDR3 has 14 amino acids. The CDR3 is CASSAQGARDTQYF. CDR3 nucleotide sequence: TGTGCCAGCAGCGCCCAGGGGGCGCGGGATACGCAGTATTTT.

The rearrangement joins TRBV19 to TRBJ2-7; 7 bases line up with TRBD1. The CDR3 runs 13 residues. Germline CDR1 LNHDA, CDR2 SQIVND (reference sequence). V was clipped by 7 bases and J by 3 bases; unmatched bases: 6. The CDR3 bases are TGTGCCAGTAAGGGCCAGGGGGACTACGAGCAGTACTTC. Its translation is CASKGQGDYEQYF. The entire variable domain, with the rest obtained from reference TRBV19 and TRBJ2-7, is as follows: DGGITQSPKYLFRKEGQNVTLSCEQNLNHDAMYWYRQDPGQGLRLIYYSQIVNDFQKGDIAEGYSVSREKKESFPLTVTSAQKNPTAFYLCASKGQGDYEQYFGPGTRLTVT.

J is TRBJ1-3 and V is TRBV7-2, with no clear D. This CDR3 has 13 amino acids. CDR1 and CDR2 (germline): SGHTA, FQGNSA. Deletions cut 4 bases from V and 4 bases from J, with 8 bases between. The CDR3 DNA follows: TGTGCCAGCAGCTCGTCAGTGGGAAACACCATATATTTT. It yields the protein CASSSSVGNTIYF.

The chain is built from TRBV6-1 and TRBJ1-1; D unclear. V was clipped by 5 bases and J by 11 bases, with 15 bases between them. The CDR3 runs 12 residues. Germline loops: CDR1 MNHNS, CDR2 SASEGT. The CDR3 loop reads CASSPRRLGAFF. For the CDR3, the DNA is TGTGCCAGCAGTCCACGGCGGCTTGGGGCTTTCTTT.

The chain carries TRBV7-2 and TRBJ2-2; 8 positions match TRBD2. Per the germline V gene, CDR1 is SGHTA and CDR2 is FQGNSA. V lost 3 bases, J lost 6 bases, and 6 bases stayed unmatched. The CDR3 has 15 residues. This CDR3 reads CASSFGGRSPGELFF. The CDR3, as DNA: TGTGCCAGCAGCTTCGGCGGGAGGTCCCCCGGGGAGCTGTTTTTT.

This clone was counted a single time. The V gene is TRBV28, the J gene TRBJ2-1, with D possibly matching TRBD2 (7 bases). CDR3 length: 15 amino acids. The germline V and J ends were trimmed by 6 bases and 6 bases, with 18 bases remaining between them. The germline V gene has CDR1 MDHEN and CDR2 SYDVKM. DNA of the CDR3: TGTGCCAGCAGCTTTCCGGGGGGCGGGAGCAATGAGCAGTTCTTC. Translated, it gives CASSFPGGGSNEQFF.

The V and J genes are TRBV7-9 and TRBJ2-5; the match to TRBD1 covers 8 bases. Unmatched junction bases numbered 1, after V lost 5 bases and J lost 2 bases. This CDR3 contains 13 residues. Per the germline V gene, CDR1 is SEHNR and CDR2 is FQNEAQ (reference sequence). The CDR3 nucleotides read TGTGCCAGCAGCAGACAGGGGCAAGAGACCCAGTACTTC. It yields the protein CASSRQGQETQYF.

The gene calls are TRBV30 and TRBJ1-1; TRBD1 matches at 10 bases. The germline CDR1 and CDR2 sequences are GTSNPN and SVGIG (reference sequence). The CDR3 has 14 residues. Trimming took 3 bases from V and 5 from J; bases not matched to a gene: 6. The CDR3 DNA follows: TGTGCCTGGAGAAGACAGGGGGCTAAGACTGAAGCTTTCTTT. This gives the protein CAWRRQGAKTEAFF.

This chain links TRBV6-5 with TRBJ2-5; tentative D call: TRBD1 (5 bases). Trimming took 5 bases from V and 4 from J, leaving 11 bases between them. CDR3 size: 13 residues. Germline V gene lookup returns CDR1 MNHEY and CDR2 SVGAGI. CDR3: CASSVQGTETQYF. The CDR3 DNA follows: TGTGCCAGCAGTGTCCAGGGAACAGAGACCCAGTACTTC.

The chain carries TRBV7-8 and TRBJ2-1; D unclear. CDR3 size: 14 residues. From germline, CDR1 is SGHVS and CDR2 FQNEAQ. Trimming cost V 3 bases and J 4 bases, with 10 bases left between them. For the CDR3, the DNA is TGTGCCAGCAGCTTGGATAGCAGTTACAATGAGCAGTTCTTC. Residues: CASSLDSSYNEQFF.

This clone is a singleton in its sample. The chain employs TRBV28 and TRBJ2-1; perhaps TRBD2 as D (5 bases). CDR3 length: 17 amino acids. Per germline, CDR1 MDHEN and CDR2 SYDVKM. The V end was cut by 3 bases, the J end by 4 bases, with 19 bases between. DNA for the CDR3: TGTGCCAGCAGTTTTCCCGTAGGCGGGTTGAATTACAATGAGCAGTTCTTC. The encoded protein is CASSFPVGGLNYNEQFF.

The chain is built from TRBV5-4 and TRBJ2-5; D possibly corresponds to TRBD2 (5 bases). Trimming pared 1 base from V and 9 bases from J, leaving 16 bases between. This CDR3 comprises 14 residues. Germline V gene lookup returns CDR1 SGHNT and CDR2 YYREEE (reference sequence). The CDR3 nucleotides are TGTGCCAGCAGCTTGTCAAGCGGATCTTGGGCCCAGTACTTC. It translates to CASSLSSGSWAQYF.

This sequence joins TRBV10-3 and TRBJ2-7; TRBD1 matches at 8 bases. The CDR3 is 14 amino acids. Germline CDR1 and CDR2: ENHRY and SYGVKD. The V and J ends lost 6 bases and 5 bases, in that order; junction bases with no gene match: 9. The CDR3 DNA follows: TGTGCCATCAGGGGGGCGGACAGGGTCGACGAGCAGTACTTC. This sequence encodes CAIRGADRVDEQYF.

The chain links TRBV28 to TRBJ2-2, with 9 bases fitting TRBD2. V gave up 4 bases and J gave up 2 bases; unmatched junction bases: 11. The germline V gene has CDR1 MDHEN and CDR2 SYDVKM. This CDR3 has 18 amino acids. CDR3 in DNA: TGTGCCAGCAGTTCGAGGGTGCTAGCGGGAATAAACACCGGGGAGCTGTTTTTT. Protein: CASSSRVLAGINTGELFF.

This clone appeared a single time. The rearrangement links TRBV27 to TRBJ1-2; D gene unclear. Germline values: CDR1 MNHEY, CDR2 SMNVEV (reference sequence). The CDR3 extends over 13 amino acids. The ends were cut back, 2 bases at V and 7 bases at J, with 11 bases in the middle. CDR3 bases: TGTGCCAGCAGTTTAAGCACTGTTGGTGGCTACACCTTC. Residues: CASSLSTVGGYTF.

The rearrangement uses TRBV28 and TRBJ2-3; D not certain. Trimming stripped 3 bases from V and 6 bases from J, with 13 bases between. The germline V gene has CDR1 MDHEN and CDR2 SYDVKM. The CDR3 loop spans 14 amino acids. CDR3 region: CASSFQEHWDTQYF. CDR3 DNA sequence: TGTGCCAGCAGTTTCCAAGAGCACTGGGATACGCAGTATTTT.

The rearrangement joins TRBV5-1 to TRBJ1-3, with D hard to call. The CDR3 runs 16 residues. Germline values: CDR1 SGHRS, CDR2 YFSETQ. V lost 0 bases to trimming and J lost 0 bases, with 10 bases between them. The CDR3 here is CASSLGGSDSGNTIYF. For the CDR3, the DNA is TGCGCCAGCAGCTTGGGTGGCAGCGACTCTGGAAACACCATATATTTT.

V is TRBV28 and J is TRBJ2-7; D not certain. Trimming stripped 1 base from V and 2 bases from J, with 12 bases between. The CDR3 consists of 15 residues. The germline gives CDR1 MDHEN, CDR2 SYDVKM. As DNA, the CDR3 is TGTGCCAGCAGTTTATTGGCCACCACGACCTACGAGCAGTACTTC. Translating it yields CASSLLATTTYEQYF.

The J gene is TRBJ1-1, the V gene TRBV6-1, with TRBD1 as a possible D gene (6 bases). V lost 4 bases, J lost 0 bases, and 15 bases lay in between. Germline V CDR1 and CDR2: MNHNS, SASEGT. The CDR3 consists of 16 residues. The CDR3 protein is CASSVLRDTLNTEAFF. In DNA form, the CDR3 reads TGTGCCAGCAGTGTATTACGGGACACTTTGAACACTGAAGCTTTCTTT.

About this clone itself: In the same sample, other DNA sequences code for this CDR3. The rearrangement joins TRBV5-1 to TRBJ2-7; 8 positions agree with TRBD1. The CDR3 has 14 amino acids. Per the germline V gene, CDR1 is SGHRS and CDR2 is YFSETQ. With 4 bases clipped from V and 2 bases from J, the junction kept 5 bases outside the gene matches. CDR3 DNA sequence: TGCGCCAGCAGCCCGGGACAGGTCACCTACGAGCAGTACTTC. Residues: CASSPGQVTYEQYF.